Below, 7 T cell receptor beta chains from the same sample are listed, as sequenced in a study of blood T cell repertoires in COVID-19. This table comes from immunoSEQ multiplex PCR, and its TCRdb copy is limited to in-frame clones, with some not included. The sample shows 40,000 or so clones, about 82% of them seen only once. Input material: peripheral blood. The receptors originated from a human donor in a cohort sampled during active COVID-19.

Only a few counts were recorded for this clone. The chain joins TRBV19 to TRBJ1-1; D not certain. Germline lookup yields CDR1 LNHDA and CDR2 SQIVND (reference sequence). V was cut by 7 bases and J by 4 bases, with 16 bases left in between. The CDR3 sequence is 14 residues long. DNA of the CDR3: TGTGCCAGTAACATCGTCGATCATGGCACTGAAGCTTTCTTT. Translating it yields CASNIVDHGTEAFF.

V and J are TRBV3-1 (or the pseudogene TRBV3-2) and TRBJ1-6, with 8 bases matching TRBD1. This CDR3 spans 16 amino acids. Trimming took 0 bases from V and 10 from J; bases not matched to a gene: 8. Germline CDR1 LGHDT, CDR2 YNNKEL (reference sequence). The CDR3 loop is CASSQEGQGRLSPLHF. Here the CDR3 DNA reads TGTGCCAGCAGCCAAGAAGGACAGGGACGTCTCTCACCCCTCCACTTT.

This chain connects TRBV5-1 to TRBJ1-1; 11 positions agree with TRBD1. Germline loops: CDR1 SGHRS, CDR2 YFSETQ. CDR3 size: 20 residues. The V gene end was trimmed by 0 bases and the J gene end by 5 bases; junction bases not matched to a gene: 18. The CDR3 sequence is CASSLVRFWDRGFRVTEAFF. Written as DNA, the CDR3 is TGCGCCAGCAGCTTGGTACGGTTCTGGGACAGGGGGTTTCGGGTGACTGAAGCTTTCTTT.

This clone was picked up one time. The chain uses TRBV29-1 and TRBJ1-1; D call uncertain. The V gene's germline CDR1 is SQVTM and CDR2 ANQGSEA. Trimming took off 1 base at V and 3 bases at J, with 6 bases between the two ends. CDR3 length: 12 amino acids. In DNA form, the CDR3 reads TGCAGCGTTGAAGGTCTCTACACTGAAGCTTTCTTT. Translated: CSVEGLYTEAFF.

The CDR3 spells CASSRGSSAFF. CDR3 nucleotide sequence: TGTGCCAGCAGTCGCGGCTCGTCGGCTTTCTTT. The chain combines TRBV27 with TRBJ1-1; D unresolved. Looked up from germline, CDR1 is MNHEY and CDR2 is SMNVEV (reference sequence). The CDR3 spans 11 residues. The germline V and J ends were trimmed by 5 bases and 11 bases, with 12 bases remaining between them.

The chain employs TRBV19 and TRBJ1-2; 8 nucleotides line up with TRBD1. V lost 4 bases, J lost 4 bases, and 8 bases stayed unmatched. The germline CDR1 and CDR2 sequences are LNHDA and SQIVND (reference sequence). The CDR3 contains 15 residues. The CDR3, as DNA: TGTGCCAGTAGTAGAGAACGGACAGGGACCTATGGCTACACCTTC. Protein: CASSRERTGTYGYTF.

V and J are TRBV23-1 and TRBJ1-2; D is unresolved. TRBV23-1 is assigned to the ORF class and has an uncertain function. Trimming took 1 base from V and 7 from J, leaving 10 bases between them. The CDR3 runs to 13 residues. The CDR3 is CASSQLGAGGYTF. DNA of the CDR3: TGCGCCAGCAGTCAATTGGGCGCCGGTGGCTACACCTTC.